Below are 9 T cell receptor delta chains sequenced from a single sample in a study of gamma-delta T cells after stem cell transplantation (dated by TCRdb to the mid-2010s). The receptor library was made with RT-PCR. The data were produced on an Illumina MiSeq. With CATT, TCRdb called clones again from the public reads; duplicate DNA rows were later joined. This sample lists some 3,000 delta-chain clones; around 2.5% were detected once. Less than 40% of the sample rests with the top ten. The sequenced material came from gamma-delta T cells. Every receptor here comes from a human donor. It is not recorded whose cells these are; they may come from a transplant donor.

In this sample, this clone is hyperexpanded (1% or more). The same CDR3 can be traced to other DNA sequences in this sample. CDR3 bases: TGTGCCTGTGACACCATTGGCCTTCACACCGATAAACTCATCTTT. Translated, it gives CACDTIGLHTDKLIF. This sequence joins TRDV2 and TRDJ1, with D perhaps matching TRDD2 (5 bases). The CDR3 sequence is 15 residues long. Germline V lookup: CDR1 GEAIGNYY, CDR2 EKD. Trimming left V 0 bases short and J 0 bases short, with 10 bases between.

A few counts support this clone. This likely reflects a read error, since a far larger clone is one base away. Other DNA sequences in the sample encode the same CDR3. The chain employs TRDV2 and TRDJ1, with TRDD3 identical over 9 bases. The CDR3 is made up of 20 amino acids. The germline gives CDR1 GEAIGNYY, CDR2 EKD. CDR3 nucleotide sequence: TGTGCCTGTGACACGGTGGTACTGGGGGACCCTCGACCCTACACCGACAAACTCATCTTT. The encoded protein is CACDTVVLGDPRPYTDKLIF.

Details on this clone: The TCRdb protein comes from a much larger clone and disagrees with this DNA's translation at residue 4, likely due to a read error; the protein given here is derived from the DNA. The chain combines TRDV2 with TRDJ1; 10 bases align to TRDD3. Per the germline V gene, CDR1 is GEAIGNYY and CDR2 is EKD. The CDR3 is 21 amino acids. The CDR3 region is CACATEFGRTGGFEHTDKLIF. For the CDR3, the DNA is TGTGCCTGTGCCACCGAATTTGGGCGTACTGGGGGATTCGAGCACACCGATAAACTCATCTTT.

This clone was seen a few times. This DNA translates differently at residue 11 from the TCRdb protein, which is that of a much larger clone; a read error is likely, and the protein shown is the DNA's own translation. The rearrangement uses TRDV2 and TRDJ1, with D possibly TRDD3 on 5 matching bases. The CDR3 extends over 17 amino acids. V lost 0 bases and J 0 bases, leaving 16 bases between the germline ends. CDR1 is GEAIGNYY, CDR2 EKD, per germline. In DNA form, the CDR3 reads TGTGCCTGTGACACCGTTGGGGTCGGATTACACACCGATAAACTCATCTTT. It is translated as CACDTVGVGLHTDKLIF.

This clone is judged medium-sized. A read error may account for a junction end that differs from germline. Other DNA sequences in this sample translate to the same CDR3. The CDR3 reads CACDTILGDTLLTAKLIF. Written as DNA, the CDR3 is TGTGCCTGTGACACCATACTGGGGGATACTCTACTTACCGCTAAACTCATCTTT. The rearrangement joins TRDV2 to TRDJ1; 12 nucleotides line up with TRDD3. CDR1 GEAIGNYY and CDR2 EKD come from the germline V gene. The CDR3 has 18 residues.

This clone was observed a handful of times. The protein that TCRdb holds for this DNA derives from a much larger clone and differs from the translated DNA at residue 12, which likely indicates a read error; the protein shown here is translated from the DNA. The chain couples TRDV2 to TRDJ1; perhaps TRDD3 as D (5 bases). With 0 bases removed from V and 4 bases from J, the gap between germline ends came to 20 bases. CDR3 length: 17 amino acids. CDR1 and CDR2 (germline): GEAIGNYY, EKD. Here the CDR3 DNA reads TGTGCCTGTGACACCGTTGGGGTCGGATTATACATCGATAAACTCATCTTT. Amino acid sequence: CACDTVGVGLYIDKLIF.

This clone was seen at least ten times. The chain joins TRDV2 to TRDJ1, with 9 bases fitting TRDD3. After removal of 5 bases from V and 2 bases from J, the junction contained 8 bases not matched to a gene. Per germline, CDR1 GEAIGNYY and CDR2 EKD. This CDR3 is built from 15 residues. The DNA of the CDR3 is TGTGCCTGTGTCCCGCTCCTGGGGGATACCGATAAACTCATCTTT. This translates into CACVPLLGDTDKLIF.

This clone came up a few times. TCRdb attributes to this sequence the protein of a much larger clone, which differs from the DNA translation at residue 4; a read error is likely, and the protein displayed is translated from the DNA. The J gene is TRDJ1, the V gene TRDV2, with 13 bases that match TRDD3. CDR3 size: 18 residues. Germline CDR1 GEAIGNYY, CDR2 EKD. CDR3 region: CACGTILGDTYYTDKLIF. In DNA form, the CDR3 reads TGTGCCTGTGGCACCATACTGGGGGATACGTATTACACCGATAAACTCATCTTT.

This clone has just a few counts. This chain joins TRDV2 and TRDJ1, with 10 bases aligning to TRDD3. V gave up 0 bases and J gave up 2 bases; unmatched junction bases: 14. The germline gives CDR1 GEAIGNYY, CDR2 EKD. The CDR3 totals 19 residues. Here the CDR3 reads CACDTGTLLGDIVTDKLIF. The CDR3 coding sequence is TGTGCCTGTGACACCGGAACTCTTCTGGGGGATATTGTAACCGATAAACTCATCTTT.